These 17 T cell receptor beta chains were all obtained from the same sample, sequenced in a study of T-cell reconstitution after alpha-beta-depleted transplantation in children. Construction of the TCRbeta library involved unique molecular identifiers. TCRdb reprocessed the PCR reads via MiXCR and lists one record per CDR3 protein. The data show some 100,000 distinct CDR3 sequences, roughly 16% seen once. Here the sequenced sample was PBMCs, mostly from graft donor cells, taken 180 days after TCRalphabeta/CD19-depleted stem cell transplant. The receptor source for this set is a male patient aged 2-15 years who had a stem cell transplant for acute lymphoblastic leukemia, so the T cells may come from the graft donor.

This clonotype qualifies as medium-sized. The chain links TRBV20-1 to TRBJ2-5; 11 bases fit TRBD2. Germline-derived CDR1 and CDR2 are DFQATT and SNEGSKA (reference sequence). J gave up 2 bases and V 6 bases, and 2 bases lay outside the gene matches. The CDR3 contains 13 residues. CDR3 bases: TGCAGTGCCCGACTAGCGGGGCAAGAGACCCAGTACTTC. Its protein product is CSARLAGQETQYF.

The table lists this clonotype with a few counts. The chain links TRBV30 to TRBJ2-1; perhaps TRBD2 as D (5 bases). The germline gives CDR1 GTSNPN, CDR2 SVGIG (reference sequence). Trimming took off 2 bases at V and 6 bases at J, with 11 bases between the two ends. The CDR3 runs to 13 residues. DNA for the CDR3: TGTGCCTGGAGTTCCGGACTGCCCAATGAGCAGTTCTTC. Its protein product is CAWSSGLPNEQFF.

This clonotype was counted many times. The chain has TRBV12-3 or TRBV12-4 and TRBJ1-2, with D maybe TRBD1 (5 bases). This CDR3 region has 12 residues. With 3 bases removed from V and 6 bases from J, the gap between germline ends came to 8 bases. The DNA of the CDR3 is TGTGCCAGCAGTTTTGGGACCGATGGCTACACCTTC. Translating gives CASSFGTDGYTF.

This clonotype showed up just a few times. This sequence joins TRBV6-5 and TRBJ2-2; D unclear. V dropped 2 bases and J dropped 0 bases, with 10 bases sitting between them. Germline lookup yields CDR1 MNHEY and CDR2 SVGAGI. CDR3 length: 16 residues. The CDR3 sequence: CASSYGQFANTGELFF. The CDR3 nucleotides are TGTGCCAGCAGTTACGGTCAGTTCGCGAACACCGGGGAGCTGTTTTTT.

This clonotype was detected a few times. The chain employs TRBV12-3 or TRBV12-4 and TRBJ2-2; D is perhaps TRBD1 (6 bases). This CDR3 is built from 12 residues. Trimming left V 5 bases short and J 6 bases short, with 7 bases between. Written as DNA, the CDR3 is TGTGCCAGCAGTACAGGGTCCGGGGAGCTGTTTTTT. It is translated as CASSTGSGELFF.

The V gene is TRBV27, the J gene TRBJ2-7; tentative D call: TRBD2 (5 bases). V was clipped by 8 bases and J by 4 bases, with 12 bases between them. Germline V CDR1 and CDR2: MNHEY, SMNVEV (reference sequence). The CDR3 covers 12 residues. This CDR3 is CASRDGVYEQYF. In DNA, the CDR3 is TGTGCCAGCCGCGACGGGGTTTACGAGCAGTACTTC.

In its sample, this clonotype was seen many times. The chain is built from TRBV27 and TRBJ2-1; D assignment may be TRBD1 or TRBD2 (6 bases each). This CDR3 contains 16 residues. Germline loops: CDR1 MNHEY, CDR2 SMNVEV (reference sequence). V dropped 5 bases and J dropped 4 bases, with 18 bases sitting between them. The CDR3 here is CASSPARGPPYNEQFF. In DNA form, the CDR3 reads TGTGCCAGCAGTCCCGCCCGGGGGCCCCCGTACAATGAGCAGTTCTTC.

This clonotype was counted at least ten times. The chain links TRBV20-1 to TRBJ2-7; D is ambiguous. CDR3 size: 16 residues. In germline, CDR1 is DFQATT, CDR2 SNEGSKA (reference sequence). Trimming pared 5 bases from V and 4 bases from J, leaving 24 bases between. The CDR3 nucleotides read TGCAGTGCTGGTAGGACGTTCAGGAAGGCCAATTACGAGCAGTACTTC. It is translated as CSAGRTFRKANYEQYF.

This chain uses TRBV9 with TRBJ2-7; 8 bases align to TRBD2. The germline gives CDR1 SGDLS, CDR2 YYNGEE. V dropped 3 bases and J dropped 3; count of bases not matched to a gene: 14. The CDR3 length is 17 residues. The CDR3 DNA follows: TGTGCCAGCAGCGCCCCCCAAACGGGAGGGGGGAACTACGAGCAGTACTTC. Translated: CASSAPQTGGGNYEQYF.

This clonotype was seen just once. Compared with germline, one end of the junction differs, possibly owing to a read error. The chain couples TRBV7-9 to TRBJ1-2; D is possibly TRBD1 (5 bases). The CDR3 loop spans 14 amino acids. Germline V gene data show CDR1 as SEHNR and CDR2 as FQNEAQ (reference sequence). CDR3 amino acids: CASSRAGTTHGHTF. The CDR3 DNA reads as TGTGCCAGCAGCCGCGCCGGGACGACTCATGGCCACACCTTC.

V is TRBV20-1 and J is TRBJ2-1, with no clear D. Deletions cut 8 bases from V and 4 bases from J, with 12 bases between. The CDR3 is 12 residues long. CDR1 is DFQATT and CDR2 is SNEGSKA in the germline V gene (reference sequence). In DNA, the CDR3 is TGCAGTTCCAAAGAGAGTTACAATGAGCAGTTCTTC. This translates into CSSKESYNEQFF.

This rearrangement joins TRBV20-1 to TRBJ2-3, with TRBD2 identical over 8 bases. Germline CDR1 reads DFQATT; CDR2 reads SNEGSKA (reference sequence). The CDR3 contains 14 residues. Unmatched junction bases numbered 4, after V lost 0 bases and J lost 5 bases. CDR3: CSARDGGGRDTQYF. DNA of the CDR3: TGCAGTGCTAGAGATGGCGGGGGGCGAGATACGCAGTATTTT.

This clonotype has a handful of counts. The chain joins TRBV9 to TRBJ2-1; D not resolved. The germline V gene encodes CDR1 SGDLS and CDR2 YYNGEE. The CDR3 length is 10 residues. V lost 3 bases and J 6 bases, leaving 1 base between the germline ends. The CDR3 loop is CASSGNEQFF. The CDR3 DNA sequence: TGTGCCAGCAGCGGCAATGAGCAGTTCTTC.

This clonotype was counted a few times. The rearrangement joins TRBV2 to TRBJ1-2; tentatively, D is TRBD1 (5 bases). The CDR3 covers 13 residues. Germline CDR1 SNHLY, CDR2 FYNNEI. Trimming shortened V by 7 bases and J by 8 bases, and 17 bases separated the two germline ends. DNA of the CDR3: TGTGCCAGCAAAGAACGAGGGGCAGAAGGCTACACCTTC. It translates to CASKERGAEGYTF.

This clonotype has ten or more counts. This chain links TRBV5-1 with TRBJ1-2; D not resolved. This CDR3 is built from 15 residues. The V and J ends lost 0 bases and 1 base respectively, with 10 bases between them. Germline V gene sequence: CDR1 SGHRS, CDR2 YFSETQ. As DNA, the CDR3 is TGCGCCAGCAGCTTGGACGAGTTATTTAACTATGGCTACACCTTC. It translates to CASSLDELFNYGYTF.

This clonotype was found a few times. The chain uses TRBV4-1 and TRBJ2-2; D might be TRBD2 (5 bases). CDR3 length: 17 residues. The germline gives CDR1 MGHRA, CDR2 YSYEKL. V was pared by 3 bases and J by 1 base, with 15 bases between. The CDR3 DNA sequence: TGCGCCAGCAGCCAGAGCGGCGACAACCTGAACACCGGGGAGCTGTTTTTT. Translated, it gives CASSQSGDNLNTGELFF.

V is TRBV5-1 and J is TRBJ2-2; unclear D gene. V lost 3 bases to trimming and J lost 5 bases, with 17 bases between them. The CDR3 is 16 amino acids. Germline lookup yields CDR1 SGHRS and CDR2 YFSETQ. The CDR3 protein is CASSSQKLRLTGELFF. DNA for the CDR3: TGCGCCAGCAGCTCCCAGAAACTGCGGTTGACCGGGGAGCTGTTTTTT.